Presented here are 21 T cell receptor beta chains from one specimen sequenced in a study of cytomegalovirus exposure and HLA in healthy donors. The PCR made use of 60 Vbeta and 13 Jbeta primers. Using immunoSEQ multiplex PCR, the repertoire was profiled, and TCRdb retains in-frame clones only, with some absent. The data show roughly 150,000 clones, with about four fifths seen just once and under 5.5% held by the top ten. Sequenced sample: PBMCs. These receptors all come from a man aged 30-40 years in good health.

The rearrangement joins TRBV4-1 to TRBJ1-1; TRBD1 aligns across 9 bases. With V trimmed by 6 bases and J by 0 bases, 11 bases remained unmatched. Germline V lookup: CDR1 MGHRA, CDR2 YSYEKL. The CDR3 has 17 amino acids. CDR3 loop: CASRPGTGNHMNTEAFF. CDR3 in DNA: TGCGCCAGCAGACCCGGGACAGGGAATCATATGAACACTGAAGCTTTCTTT.

The chain couples TRBV6-5 to TRBJ1-1; 9 bases fit TRBD1. V lost 6 bases to trimming and J lost 4 bases; unmatched junction nucleotides: 3. The CDR3 is made up of 13 amino acids. Germline CDR1 is MNHEY and CDR2 is SVGAGI. This CDR3 is CASRWDRATEAFF. Here the CDR3 DNA reads TGTGCCAGCAGGTGGGACAGGGCCACTGAAGCTTTCTTT.

The rearrangement links TRBV2 to TRBJ1-4, with 8 bases identical to TRBD1. In germline, CDR1 is SNHLY, CDR2 FYNNEI. V lost 6 bases and J lost 8; bases outside the gene matches: 8. This CDR3 contains 14 residues. The DNA of the CDR3 is TGTGCCAGCAGGACCGACAGGGGTCACGAAAAACTGTTTTTT. Translating it yields CASRTDRGHEKLFF.

The gene calls are TRBV6-4 and TRBJ2-3, with TRBD2 as a possible D gene (7 bases). Germline CDR1 and CDR2: MRHNA and SNTAGT. The CDR3 is made up of 15 amino acids. Between the trimmed V and J ends, which lost 4 bases and 3 bases, there was a span of 14 bases. For the CDR3, the DNA is TGTGCCAGCAGTGCTGGGGGGGGCGGAACAGATACGCAGTATTTT. This gives the protein CASSAGGGGTDTQYF.

In its sample, this clone was seen a few times. The CDR3 region is CASSLGAGGSSYNEQFF. The CDR3 nucleotides are TGTGCCAGCAGCTTAGGGGCGGGAGGGAGCTCCTACAATGAGCAGTTCTTC. V gene TRBV7-9 combines with J gene TRBJ2-1; 9 bases match TRBD2. The CDR3 length is 17 residues. V was pared by 1 base and J by 0 bases, with 4 bases of the junction left unmatched. Germline V gene sequence: CDR1 SEHNR, CDR2 FQNEAQ (reference sequence).

As to this clone: Other DNA sequences within the sample encode an identical CDR3. The chain uses TRBV5-1 and TRBJ1-1; D ambiguous. The CDR3 sequence is 13 residues long. Germline CDR1 and CDR2: SGHRS and YFSETQ. Trimming stripped 5 bases from V and 1 base from J, with 9 bases between. CDR3 sequence (DNA): TGCGCCAGCAGTAGGTCGGGGAACACTGAAGCTTTCTTT. Protein: CASSRSGNTEAFF.

The chain couples TRBV10-3 to TRBJ1-2; 10 bases agree with TRBD1. The germline gives CDR1 ENHRY, CDR2 SYGVKD. The CDR3 extends over 14 amino acids. The trim removed 7 bases at V and 6 bases at J, leaving 8 bases unmatched. CDR3 loop: CAIMGDRGGDGYTF. CDR3 nucleotide sequence: TGTGCCATCATGGGGGACAGGGGCGGAGATGGCTACACCTTC.

The chain links TRBV5-4 to TRBJ1-1; 7 positions agree with TRBD1. The trim removed 5 bases at V and 4 bases at J, leaving 5 bases unmatched. The CDR3 has 13 amino acids. CDR1 and CDR2 from the germline V gene are SGHNT and YYREEE (reference sequence). CDR3 in DNA: TGTGCCAGCAGATCACAGGGGAGCACTGAAGCTTTCTTT. Protein: CASRSQGSTEAFF.

The chain employs TRBV5-1 and TRBJ1-1, with D tentatively TRBD1 (6 bases). CDR3 length: 14 amino acids. Trimming pared 5 bases from V and 0 bases from J, leaving 11 bases between. Germline-derived CDR1 and CDR2 are SGHRS and YFSETQ. CDR3 nucleotide sequence: TGCGCCAGCAGGCCAGGACAGATGAACACTGAAGCTTTCTTT. It encodes CASRPGQMNTEAFF.

This chain joins TRBV6-7 and TRBJ2-6; 9 bases are a match to TRBD1. TRBV6-7 is classed as an ORF, of uncertain function. This CDR3 contains 18 residues. Germline trimming cut 1 base from V and 4 bases from J; bases unmatched to any gene: 8. CDR3 sequence reads: CASSYWGQGQPGANVLTF. CDR3 coding DNA: TGTGCCAGCAGTTACTGGGGACAGGGCCAGCCGGGGGCCAACGTCCTGACTTTC.

The J gene is TRBJ2-7, the V gene TRBV5-1; the match to TRBD1 covers 12 bases. The junction had 5 bases not matched to a gene; V was cut back by 4 bases and J by 6 bases. CDR1 is SGHRS and CDR2 is YFSETQ in the germline V gene. The CDR3 is 14 residues long. The CDR3 coding sequence is TGCGCCAGCAGCAGGGCGGGACAGGGGGCCGAGCAGTACTTC. Translating gives CASSRAGQGAEQYF.

V usage is TRBV27 and J usage is TRBJ2-7; 8 bases are a match to TRBD2. Germline lookup yields CDR1 MNHEY and CDR2 SMNVEV (reference sequence). V lost 5 bases and J lost 4; bases outside the gene matches: 7. The CDR3 has 14 residues. CDR3 region: CASSNRGGYYEQYF. The DNA of the CDR3 is TGTGCCAGCAGTAACCGCGGGGGGTATTACGAGCAGTACTTC.

Remarks on this clone: At one of its ends the junction is not consistent with the germline gene, which may arise from a read error. The chain recombines TRBV7-7 with TRBJ2-5; 8 bases are a match to TRBD2. Germline CDR1 SSHAT, CDR2 FNYEAQ (reference sequence). The CDR3 loop spans 14 amino acids. CDR3 sequence reads: CASSPSGLQETQYF. Here the CDR3 DNA reads TGTGCTAGCAGCCCTAGCGGGCTTCAAGAGACCCAGTACTTC.

The J gene is TRBJ2-3, the V gene TRBV23-1; 7 nucleotides agree with TRBD2. TRBV23-1 is marked as an open reading frame, function uncertain. V gave up 6 bases and J gave up 3 bases; unmatched junction bases: 12. The CDR3 runs 16 residues. The DNA for the CDR3 is TGCGCCAGCAGCCCTCGGGCGGGAGCGGGGACAGATACGCAGTATTTT. Encoded protein: CASSPRAGAGTDTQYF.

The chain combines TRBV6-6 with TRBJ2-1; a possible D gene is TRBD2 (5 bases). CDR3 size: 15 residues. Trimming stripped 3 bases from V and 0 bases from J, with 9 bases between. Germline assignment: CDR1 MNHNY and CDR2 SVGAGI (reference sequence). As DNA, the CDR3 is TGTGCCAGCAGTTATAGCGTCAGCTCCTACAATGAGCAGTTCTTC. Encoded protein: CASSYSVSSYNEQFF.

This chain connects TRBV5-4 to TRBJ2-2; 10 bases match TRBD2. CDR3 length: 17 amino acids. CDR1 and CDR2 from the germline V gene are SGHNT and YYREEE (reference sequence). The V gene end was trimmed by 5 bases and the J gene end by 4 bases; junction bases not matched to a gene: 11. CDR3: CASRLAGLSGGTGELFF. The CDR3, as DNA: TGTGCCAGCAGACTAGCGGGACTCTCTGGAGGCACCGGGGAGCTGTTTTTT.

The rearrangement joins TRBV6-5 to TRBJ2-7; 9 positions agree with TRBD1. Per germline, CDR1 MNHEY and CDR2 SVGAGI. The CDR3 length is 15 residues. Germline trimming cut 6 bases from V and 3 bases from J; bases unmatched to any gene: 9. CDR3 in amino acids: CASSPGWTGVYEQYF. The CDR3 bases are TGTGCCAGCAGCCCCGGTTGGACAGGGGTCTACGAGCAGTACTTC.

V is TRBV28 and J is TRBJ1-2; D not certain. Germline V CDR1 and CDR2: MDHEN, SYDVKM. The CDR3 is 11 amino acids. The V and J ends lost 8 bases and 6 bases respectively, with 10 bases between them. CDR3 protein: CASGLMDGYTF. The CDR3 DNA is TGTGCCAGCGGGCTGATGGATGGCTACACCTTC.

The chain has TRBV5-1 and TRBJ1-2; 8 nucleotides agree with TRBD1. CDR3 length: 14 residues. The V gene end was trimmed by 2 bases and the J gene end by 7 bases; junction bases not matched to a gene: 7. Germline-derived CDR1 and CDR2 are SGHRS and YFSETQ. As DNA, the CDR3 is TGCGCCAGCAGCTTCGGACAGGGCCCATCTGGCTACACCTTC. Protein product: CASSFGQGPSGYTF. Supplemented by reference TRBV5-1 and TRBJ1-2, the full variable domain reads KAGVTQTPRYLIKTRGQQVTLSCSPISGHRSVSWYQQTPGQGLQFLFEYFSETQRNKGNFPGRFSGRQFSNSRSEMNVSTLELGDSALYLCASSFGQGPSGYTFGSGTRLTVV.

The V and J genes are TRBV6-5 and TRBJ2-1, with D tentatively TRBD1 (6 bases). Trimming left V 0 bases short and J 9 bases short, with 18 bases between. The CDR3 is made up of 16 amino acids. Germline lookup yields CDR1 MNHEY and CDR2 SVGAGI. CDR3 sequence (DNA): TGTGCCAGCAGTTACTCTCATCAACTCAGGGGAAGTGAGCAGTTCTTC. This gives the protein CASSYSHQLRGSEQFF.

This clone has just a few counts. The rearrangement joins TRBV19 to TRBJ1-5; 7 bases agree with TRBD1. J lost 0 bases, V lost 3 bases, and 5 bases had no gene match. The CDR3 consists of 16 residues. Germline V gives CDR1 LNHDA, CDR2 SQIVND (reference sequence). The CDR3 bases are TGTGCCAGTAGTATGGGCTACAGGGGTAGCAATCAGCCCCAGCATTTT. Translated: CASSMGYRGSNQPQHF.